Each of the 7 T cell receptor beta chains below was sequenced from the same sample in a study of T-cell reconstitution after alpha-beta-depleted transplantation in children. Unique molecular identifiers tagged the TCRbeta library. TCRdb analysed the PCR reads with MiXCR anew, one entry per CDR3 protein. The table includes 580,000 or so distinct CDR3 sequences, 20% to 25% detected once. The source was PBMCs, mostly from graft donor cells, collected 360 days after TCRalphabeta/CD19-depleted stem cell transplant. Every receptor here comes from a boy younger than two who had a stem cell transplant for acute myeloid leukemia, so the T cells may come from the graft donor.

The V gene is TRBV11-1, the J gene TRBJ1-1, with 10 bases aligning to TRBD1. The J segment lost 3 bases and the V segment lost 5 bases, leaving 3 bases of the junction unmatched. This CDR3 has 14 residues. Germline CDR1 SGHAT, CDR2 FQDESV (reference sequence). The CDR3 sequence is CASSRDRGDTEAFF. The CDR3 bases are TGTGCCAGCAGCCGGGACAGGGGTGACACTGAAGCTTTCTTT.

This clonotype was found a few times. The chain combines TRBV12-3 or TRBV12-4 with TRBJ2-1; D may be TRBD2 (5 bases). This CDR3 has 13 residues. Trimming took off 7 bases at V and 12 bases at J, with 19 bases between the two ends. The CDR3: CASNPSSKGPQFF. CDR3 nucleotides: TGTGCCAGCAACCCTTCTAGCAAAGGCCCGCAGTTCTTC.

This clonotype was observed at least ten times. This chain uses TRBV27 with TRBJ2-7; TRBD1 agrees at 11 bases. CDR1 is MNHEY, CDR2 SMNVEV, per germline (reference sequence). V dropped 4 bases and J dropped 4; count of bases not matched to a gene: 9. The CDR3 length is 16 residues. The CDR3 nucleotides are TGTGCCAGCAGTTCCATCCGGGACAGGGGGAGGTACGAGCAGTACTTC. This sequence encodes CASSSIRDRGRYEQYF.

This clonotype was observed a handful of times. The gene calls are TRBV7-9 and TRBJ2-7; tentative D call: TRBD2 (6 bases). Deletions cut 2 bases from V and 2 bases from J, with 16 bases between. This CDR3 is 16 amino acids long. CDR1 is SEHNR and CDR2 is FQNEAQ in the germline V gene (reference sequence). The CDR3 loop reads CASSLIGGDFPYEQYF. As DNA, the CDR3 is TGTGCCAGCAGCTTAATTGGTGGGGACTTCCCCTACGAGCAGTACTTC. The full variable domain, completed using reference TRBV7-9 and TRBJ2-7, is DTGVSQNPRHKITKRGQNVTFRCDPISEHNRLYWYRQTLGQGPEFLTYFQNEAQLEKSRLLSDRFSAERPKGSFSTLEIQRTEQGDSAMYLCASSLIGGDFPYEQYFGPGTRLTVT.

This clonotype has a count of ten or more. This chain connects TRBV20-1 to TRBJ2-4, with 8 bases lining up with TRBD1. From germline, CDR1 is DFQATT and CDR2 SNEGSKA (reference sequence). This CDR3 has 15 amino acids. The trim removed 6 bases at V and 0 bases at J, leaving 7 bases unmatched. CDR3 region: CSATDRGEAKNIQYF. The CDR3 nucleotides read TGCAGTGCAACAGACAGGGGTGAAGCCAAAAACATTCAGTACTTC.

This clonotype was seen a handful of times. The V gene is TRBV20-1, the J gene TRBJ2-3; 14 nucleotides match TRBD2. Germline V lookup: CDR1 DFQATT, CDR2 SNEGSKA (reference sequence). V was clipped by 3 bases and J by 1 base; unmatched bases: 9. This CDR3 has 18 residues. Here the CDR3 reads CSAREGLAGAKRTDTQYF. DNA for the CDR3: TGCAGTGCTAGGGAGGGACTAGCGGGGGCCAAACGCACAGATACGCAGTATTTT.

This clonotype was observed many times. This sequence joins TRBV7-3 and TRBJ2-3; TRBD1 is a possible D gene (8 bases). V was shortened by 1 base and J by 3 bases, with 20 bases between the two germline ends. The CDR3 sequence is 18 residues long. Germline V gives CDR1 SGHTA, CDR2 FQGTGA. The CDR3 DNA is TGTGCCAGCAGCTTAAACGGGGGGACAGGTCGGGCGACAGATACGCAGTATTTT. This codes for CASSLNGGTGRATDTQYF.